This TCR beta chain was recorded in a study of OX40 agonist ivuxolimab in advanced cancers. Note on this clone: What it recognizes is unknown.

General observations from the study: Among the lowest levels of clonal expansion were found in partial responders at 0.1-3.0 mg/kg.

Only in-frame clones appear in the TCRdb table, and some are missing; sequencing was by immunoSEQ multiplex PCR. The sample carries about 83,000 clones, around 84% recorded once. The TCR originated in an adult with an advanced solid tumor such as melanoma, head and neck, liver or kidney cancer. Sequencing used CD4+ or CD8+ T cells sorted from blood, obtained in a trial of the OX40 agonist ivuxolimab.

The CDR3 is CASSHSSLNTEAFF. Here the CDR3 DNA reads TGTGCCAGCAGTCATAGTTCACTGAACACTGAAGCTTTCTTT. The chain uses TRBV6-5 and TRBJ1-1; D remains unclear. The CDR3 is 14 amino acids. Trimming took 5 bases from V and 0 from J, leaving 10 bases between them. Germline values: CDR1 MNHEY, CDR2 SVGAGI.